The present T cell receptor (beta chain) was sequenced within a study of shared clonotypes between healthy human individuals (dated by TCRdb to the early 2020s). Context from the whole study: The cohort included three men and a couple of women between 18 and 49 years of age. For each donor, CD4 naive and CD4 memory were each given three plates, CD8 naive was given two plates, and CD8 memory was given one plate. To estimate repertoire size and how much clonotype sharing occurs between individuals, the study deeply sequenced the blood TCR repertoires of five or six healthy adults. Libraries were prepared and TCR repertoires were sequenced by different laboratories using diverse techniques, in order to increase sequencing depth and limit assay-specific biases. Leukapheresis yielded between about 0.9 and 9.5 billion PBMCs per donor. Overall results and qualifications from the work: The small number of donors limited the genetic and exposure-history diversity represented. Pairwise subsampling led to the expectation that sequencing depth would affect the degree of clonotype sharing among donors. Compared with non-shared clonotypes, clonotypes shared by all four sorted-subset donors had higher generation probabilities. About 5% of naive CD4, more than 3% of naive CD8, roughly 2.5% of memory CD4, and around 0.4% of memory CD8 clonotypes were shared across a handful of donors. Sampling was restricted to blood, and TCR repertoires in tissue are likely to differ from TCR repertoires in blood. Estimated clonotype richness was generally larger for naive than for memory subsets. Even with the large sequencing depth, rarefaction of the sorted-subset datasets indicated that sequencing was incomplete.

A note on this clone: Its antigen is currently not known. Nothing much larger sits one base from this clone, and base qualities are not available. The sample holds other DNA sequences that translate to the same CDR3.

TCR CDR3 regions were amplified from genomic DNA by multiplex PCR using the deep immunoSEQ assay. For each cell subset, the extracted genomic DNA was distributed evenly across all wells of several immunoSEQ 96-well plates, and each plate served as one replicate. Each replicate PCR for sorted subsets received about 180 ng genomic DNA, equal to roughly 33,000 T cell genomes. Purified libraries were quantified with a Qubit 3.0 fluorometer, sized on a Bioanalyzer 2100, and re-quantified with the KAPA Library Quantification kit. A separate single-read 150-cycle Illumina NextSeq 550 flow cell was used to sequence each immunoSEQ 96-well plate. As for the authors' bioinformatics: Because only junctional sequences without quality scores were contained in the immunoSEQ output, filtering matching that applied to full-length reads could not be performed. Sequences were annotated with PyIR, a Python wrapper for IgBLAST v1.9, and V/J genes and CDR3 were assigned using IMGT germline references. Any read was removed if the V/J assignment was weak (E-value above 1e-6), the CDR3 was missing, or the read contained stop codons, out-of-frame junctions, or ambiguous translated residues. A V3J clonotype was defined by an identical inferred V gene, J gene, and CDR3 amino acid sequence. Percentage overlap between repertoires was calculated by dividing the number of shared unique clonotypes by the size of the smaller repertoire. Three approaches were used to assess repertoire richness: RTK rarefaction, the Chao1 estimator, and Recon v2.1 estimates of unobserved clonotypes. For all TCRbeta clonotypes obtained by the gDNA method from a few donors, generation probabilities were computed with OLGA. The immuneACCESS repertoire file appears here via TCRdb, limited to in-frame rearrangements. These files lack a portion of the clones; in checked studies, under half of the deficit traces to unresolved V genes, and the cause of the others is not known. V and J calls and clone size are those listed in that table; D and trimming were worked out from the DNA. Present in this sample are 2 million to 3 million clones, more than 80% of which were seen just once. The ten largest clones represent over 0.12% of the sample.

Donors were healthy HIV-negative adults with no recently reported acute infections or vaccinations. All donors were Caucasian adults living in Nashville, Tennessee, USA. CD4+ T cells were enriched by magnetic negative selection; naive cells were then positively selected on CD45RA, and the negative fraction formed the memory subset. Blood was collected by leukapheresis, and PBMCs were isolated by Ficoll-Histopaque density gradient centrifugation and then cryopreserved in liquid nitrogen vapor phase. Purity and quantity of every magnetically sorted T cell population were checked by analytical flow cytometry. Each sorted fraction had its genomic DNA isolated and then quantified by UV absorbance on a Nanodrop 2000c. Taken from cysteine to phenylalanine, the CDR3 has 17 residues. Solely the CDR3 DNA is kept, with 51 bases framed from the first base. V is pruned by 3 bases and J by 2 bases, leaving 5 bases of the junction without a gene match. CDR1 and CDR2, looked up from the germline V gene, are SGHRS and YFSETQ.

Sequencing input: naive CD4+ T cells sorted from blood. The sample's cell subset or site, from its label and the paper: CD45RA+ positively selected. The V and J genes are TRBV5-1 and TRBJ2-5; TRBD2 fits 15 bases in the junction. The source is a man younger than 35 in good health. The sequenced DNA: TGCGCCAGCAGCTCGGGACTAGCGGGGGGTTTACAAGAGACCCAGTACTTC. Its amino acids are CASSSGLAGGLQETQYF.